Listed below are T cell receptor beta chains from one sample, sequenced in a study of T cell clones after liver transplantation. Using immunoSEQ multiplex PCR, the repertoire was profiled, and TCRdb retains in-frame clones only, with some absent. This table has some 70,000 clones, 80% appearing once. This material consisted of CD4+ T cells from blood, taken before liver transplant. These receptors all come from a human donor who received a liver transplant. The CDR3 runs from the conserved cysteine through the conserved F or W. Fields, in order: J gene, V gene, D gene, CDR3 protein. A D gene is named only where the DNA matches it firmly.

>TRBJ2-2|TRBV6-5|TRBD1
CASSYQTGINTGELFF
>TRBJ1-5|TRBV6-1|.
CASSGTADQPQHF
>TRBJ2-3|TRBV27|.
CASSSHTDTQYF
>TRBJ2-7|TRBV5-5|.
CASSAVPGHSSYEQYF
>TRBJ1-2|TRBV7-9|.
CASSTGRNTFSGYTF
>TRBJ1-5|TRBV7-2|.
CASSLAGGASNQPQHF
>TRBJ2-4|TRBV6-5|.
CASSPILGGKNIQYF
>TRBJ2-1|TRBV27|.
CASSLFSFWNSAGSYNEQFF
>TRBJ1-5|TRBV28|.
CASSLDGSPNRKPQHF
>TRBJ1-2|TRBV29-1|.
CSVGRELNYGYTF
>TRBJ2-3|TRBV18|.
CASSPGADTQYF
>TRBJ2-1|TRBV15|.
CATSIHSWVNVGEQFF
>TRBJ2-6|TRBV6-1|.
CASPSFTGANVLTF
>TRBJ1-3|TRBV11-1|.
CASSFTGNTIYF
>TRBJ2-3|TRBV7-6|.
CASSLSRGDTQYF
>TRBJ2-7|TRBV2|TRBD2
CASRLAGGGEQYF
>TRBJ2-1|TRBV4-2|TRBD2
CASSQDPAGGGRGYNEQFF
>TRBJ2-1|TRBV9|TRBD2
CASSVVTSGRSNEQFF
>TRBJ2-3|TRBV27|.
CASSLGQATDTQYF
>TRBJ2-7|TRBV18|.
CASSPQGSTYEQYF
>TRBJ2-1|TRBV5-1|TRBD2
CASSSGTSGRARGEQFF
>TRBJ2-3|TRBV30|.
CAWGPRTVRSTDTQYF
>TRBJ2-1|TRBV23-1|.
CASLSPLRGSERCEQFF
>TRBJ2-7|TRBV11-2|.
CASSPRLPAYEQYF